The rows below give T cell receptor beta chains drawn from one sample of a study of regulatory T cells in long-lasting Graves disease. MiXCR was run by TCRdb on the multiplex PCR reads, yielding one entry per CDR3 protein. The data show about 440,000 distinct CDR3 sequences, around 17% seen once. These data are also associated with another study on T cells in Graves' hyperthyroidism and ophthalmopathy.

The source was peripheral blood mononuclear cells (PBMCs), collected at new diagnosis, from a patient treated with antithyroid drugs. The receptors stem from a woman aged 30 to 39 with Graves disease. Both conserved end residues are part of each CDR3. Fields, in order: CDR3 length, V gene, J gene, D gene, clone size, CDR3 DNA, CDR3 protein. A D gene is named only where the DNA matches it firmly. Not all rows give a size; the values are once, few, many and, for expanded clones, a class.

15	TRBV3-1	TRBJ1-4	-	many	TGTGCCAGCAGCCCCTCTCGAGGGGGAGCTGAAAAACTGTTTTTT	CASSPSRGGAEKLFF
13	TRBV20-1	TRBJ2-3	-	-	TGCAGTGCCTGGGACCAATCAGTCGGTACGCAGTATTTT	CSAWDQSVGTQYF
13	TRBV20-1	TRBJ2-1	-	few	TGCAGTGCTAGAGATGGGCCCGCCAGGGGAGAGTTCTTC	CSARDGPARGEFF
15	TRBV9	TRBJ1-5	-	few	TGTGCCAGCAGCGTCGGGGGGGGGGCCAATCAGCCCCAGCATTTT	CASSVGGGANQPQHF
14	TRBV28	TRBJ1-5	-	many	TGTGCCAGCAGTTTAAGTCATCGGGGTCAGCCCCAGCATTTT	CASSLSHRGQPQHF
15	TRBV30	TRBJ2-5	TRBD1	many	TGTGCCTGGAGCATAGGCGGGACAGGGGGAGAGACCCAGTACTTC	CAWSIGGTGGETQYF
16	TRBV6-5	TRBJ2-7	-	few	TGTGCCAGCAGTTACCTCCGGGACTCGTTTTCCTACGAGCAGTACTTC	CASSYLRDSFSYEQYF
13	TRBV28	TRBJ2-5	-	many	TGTGCCAGCAGGAGCGGGTCCCAAGAGACCCAGTACTTC	CASRSGSQETQYF
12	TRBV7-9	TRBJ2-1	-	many	TGTGCCAGCAGCTTAGCGACAGGCGAGCAGTTCTTC	CASSLATGEQFF
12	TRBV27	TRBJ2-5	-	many	TGTGCCAGCAGTCTCCCGGGGGAGACCCAGTACTTC	CASSLPGETQYF
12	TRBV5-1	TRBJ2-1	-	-	TGCGCCAGCACCCTTGTAGGGGATGAGCAGTTCTTC	CASTLVGDEQFF
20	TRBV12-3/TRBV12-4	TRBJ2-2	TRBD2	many	TGTGCCAGCAGTTTCTCGATGTCTAGCGGGAGGGCCGGGAACACCGGGGAGCTGTTTTTT	CASSFSMSSGRAGNTGELFF
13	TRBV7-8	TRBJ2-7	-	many	TGTGCCAGCAGCCCCGGACAGATCCACGAGCAGTACTTC	CASSPGQIHEQYF
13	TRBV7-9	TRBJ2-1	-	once	TGTGCCAGCATCCGTACCCAGTACAATGAGCAGTTCTTC	CASIRTQYNEQFF
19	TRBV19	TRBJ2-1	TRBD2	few	TGTGCCAGTAGTAACCTCTGGACTAGCGGGAGTCTAGGGTACAATGAGCAGTTCTTC	CASSNLWTSGSLGYNEQFF
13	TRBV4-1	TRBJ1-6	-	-	TGCGCCAGCAGCCAAGGACGGGGTTCACCCCTCCACTTT	CASSQGRGSPLHF
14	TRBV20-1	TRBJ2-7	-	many	TGCAGTGCAGCCCGGTTCATCGGAGCCTACGAGCAGTACTTC	CSAARFIGAYEQYF
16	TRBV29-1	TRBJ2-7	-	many	TGCAGCGCTTGGGTAGTCCGGGACGGCCACTCCTACGAGCAGTACTTC	CSAWVVRDGHSYEQYF
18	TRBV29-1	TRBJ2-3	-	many	TGCAGCGTTGAAGATCTAGCTGACCCCGGGACTCACACAGATACGCAGTATTTT	CSVEDLADPGTHTDTQYF
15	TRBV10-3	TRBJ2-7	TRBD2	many	TGTGCCACGTCCCCGACTAGCGGGATGGGGAACGAGCAGTACTTC	CATSPTSGMGNEQYF
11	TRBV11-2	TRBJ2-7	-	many	TGTGCCAGCAGCTCACCCTACGAGCAGTACTTC	CASSSPYEQYF
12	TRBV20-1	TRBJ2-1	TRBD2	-	TGCAGGGGACTAGCGCCCTACAATGAGCAGTTCTTC	CRGLAPYNEQFF